This record looks at one TCR beta chain sequence and its context. These data belong to a study of T cell responses to AZD1222 COVID-19 vaccine. Clones were read by immunoSEQ multiplex PCR, and TCRdb kept only the in-frame ones, dropping some. The sample includes about 140,000 clones, roughly 90% seen only once; the top ten take more than 2.5%. The CDR3 loop spans 16 amino acids. Germline V lookup: CDR1 SGDLS, CDR2 YYNGEE. Trimming stripped 0 bases from V and 2 bases from J, with 14 bases between. This chain links TRBV9 with TRBJ1-2; D is uncertain. The sequencing here drew on peripheral blood, taken on day 0 of AZD1222 vaccination. This TCR derives from an adult in good health. The CDR3 DNA sequence: TGTGCCAGCAGCGTAGGAGTCCAGAATACCAACTATGGCTACACCTTC. It translates to CASSVGVQNTNYGYTF.